These 17 T cell receptor beta chains share one sample of origin, sequenced in a study of PD-1 blockade in classical Hodgkin lymphoma. In every patient, relapse followed autologous stem cell transplantation, while exposure to brentuximab vedotin differed. The data were produced by immunoSEQ multiplex PCR, yet TCRdb's version contains in-frame clones alone and is incomplete. The table includes approximately 44,000 clones, about 72% detected once. Sequencing used peripheral blood mononuclear cells (PBMCs), obtained at baseline. These receptors were collected from a human donor with classical Hodgkin lymphoma.

The chain is built from TRBV27 and TRBJ1-5, with D unclear. Germline-derived CDR1 and CDR2 are MNHEY and SMNVEV (reference sequence). The CDR3 totals 14 residues. V was shortened by 1 base and J by 6 bases, with 10 bases between the two germline ends. CDR3 bases: TGTGCCAGCAGTTTATTTCGGGGTGGTCAGCCCCAGCATTTT. The encoded protein is CASSLFRGGQPQHF.

V and J are TRBV2 and TRBJ1-6; D gene ambiguous. The germline V and J ends were trimmed by 5 bases and 0 bases, with 20 bases remaining between them. The CDR3 covers 19 residues. Germline V gives CDR1 SNHLY, CDR2 FYNNEI. CDR3 region: CASSPRTSTASSYNSPLHF. The CDR3 bases are TGTGCCAGCAGTCCCCGAACTTCGACGGCGAGCTCCTATAATTCACCCCTCCACTTT.

This chain joins TRBV21-1 and TRBJ2-3. TRBV21-1 is marked as a pseudogene. The CDR3 totals 13 residues. In DNA form, the CDR3 reads TGTGCCGGAAGTAGGCCAAGCACAGATACGCAGTATTTT. Translating gives CAGSRPSTDTQYF.

V gene TRBV6-5 combines with J gene TRBJ1-1; D not certain. The CDR3 spans 13 residues. Germline V gene sequence: CDR1 MNHEY, CDR2 SVGAGI. V lost 0 bases and J lost 10, with 12 bases in between. CDR3 protein: CASSYSSWASAFF. The CDR3 DNA reads as TGTGCCAGCAGTTACTCATCGTGGGCCTCAGCTTTCTTT.

The chain employs TRBV6-5 and TRBJ2-1; D gene uncertain. Per the germline V gene, CDR1 is MNHEY and CDR2 is SVGAGI. V lost 6 bases and J 11 bases, leaving 14 bases between the germline ends. The CDR3 consists of 12 residues. The CDR3 protein is CASSPGPLKQFF. The DNA for the CDR3 is TGTGCCAGCAGCCCTGGGCCCCTTAAGCAGTTCTTC.

The table lists this clone with a few counts. The rearrangement joins TRBV7-9 to TRBJ2-1; D might be TRBD1 (5 bases). CDR1 is SEHNR and CDR2 is FQNEAQ in the germline V gene (reference sequence). V shed 5 bases and J shed 13 bases, with 21 bases lying between them. The CDR3 length is 14 residues. CDR3 nucleotides: TGTGCCAGCAGCACCACAGCAGGGCGAAACCTTCAGTTCTTC. It codes for CASSTTAGRNLQFF.

By its share, this clone is medium-sized (0.01 to 0.1%). V usage is TRBV6-5 and J usage is TRBJ2-5; TRBD2 might be the D (5 bases). The V end lost 9 bases, the J end lost 1 base, and 9 bases lay between the germline ends. This CDR3 spans 12 amino acids. Per the germline V gene, CDR1 is MNHEY and CDR2 is SVGAGI. The CDR3 loop reads CASTTSQETQYF. As DNA, the CDR3 is TGTGCCAGTACCACTAGCCAAGAGACCCAGTACTTC.

This chain uses TRBV7-3 with TRBJ1-3; D is undetermined. Trimming removed 3 bases at V and 3 bases at J, with 9 bases between. CDR1 is SGHTA and CDR2 is FQGTGA in the germline V gene. CDR3 size: 14 residues. DNA for the CDR3: TGTGCCAGCAGCTTGGGCCCCGGTGGAAACACCATATATTTT. Translation gives CASSLGPGGNTIYF.

The chain carries TRBV28 and TRBJ2-7; D ambiguous. Trimming cost V 3 bases and J 5 bases, with 5 bases left between them. CDR1 is MDHEN and CDR2 is SYDVKM in the germline V gene. The CDR3 spans 11 residues. DNA of the CDR3: TGTGCCAGCAGTTTTTTCGACGAGCAGTACTTC. As protein: CASSFFDEQYF.

This chain links TRBV7-9 with TRBJ1-2; D may be TRBD1 (5 bases). The V gene's germline CDR1 is SEHNR and CDR2 FQNEAQ (reference sequence). V lost 0 bases to trimming and J lost 7 bases, with 18 bases between them. CDR3 size: 16 residues. CDR3 DNA sequence: TGTGCCAGCAGCTTAGCATCGGCAGGGCCATTAAGTGGCTACACCTTC. This translates into CASSLASAGPLSGYTF.

This chain uses TRBV19 with TRBJ2-2; 12 nucleotides match TRBD1. Germline V gives CDR1 LNHDA, CDR2 SQIVND (reference sequence). CDR3 length equals 15 residues. V gave up 6 bases and J gave up 8 bases; unmatched junction bases: 7. CDR3 sequence (DNA): TGTGCCAGTAGGCCGGGACAGGGGGCAATTGGGGAGCTGTTTTTT. Translating gives CASRPGQGAIGELFF.

The chain is built from TRBV7-9 and TRBJ1-4; TRBD1 agrees at 10 bases. Germline V CDR1 and CDR2: SEHNR, FQNEAQ (reference sequence). Unmatched junction bases numbered 6, after V lost 5 bases and J lost 3 bases. The CDR3 loop spans 16 amino acids. The CDR3 region has the DNA TGTGCCAGCAGCCGGGACAGGGGTCTTTCTAATGAAAAACTGTTTTTT. Translating it yields CASSRDRGLSNEKLFF.

The rearrangement uses TRBV9 and TRBJ1-1; TRBD1 agrees at 7 bases. V lost 4 bases and J lost 1; bases outside the gene matches: 10. The CDR3 is 16 amino acids. Germline CDR1 SGDLS, CDR2 YYNGEE. CDR3 sequence reads: CASSPGTRGTNTEAFF. In nucleotides, the CDR3 is TGTGCCAGCAGCCCCGGGACCAGGGGGACGAACACTGAAGCTTTCTTT.

This clone was seen ten or more times. The chain has TRBV7-2 and TRBJ1-5; TRBD1 matches 8 bases. CDR3 length equals 13 residues. Germline CDR1 and CDR2: SGHTA and FQGNSA. The ends lost 7 bases at V and 7 bases at J; junction bases unmatched: 6. CDR3 sequence (DNA): TGTGCCAGCACGACAGGGGCTGTCCAGCCCCAGCATTTT. Translated, it gives CASTTGAVQPQHF.

This clone was recorded a few times. The rearrangement uses TRBV7-6 and TRBJ2-7; D may be TRBD2 (7 bases). The CDR3 consists of 15 residues. Deletions cut 5 bases from V and 0 bases from J, with 14 bases between. Germline lookup yields CDR1 SGHVS and CDR2 FNYEAQ. For the CDR3, the DNA is TGTGCCAGCAGCCCGAGGGGGGGGCGCTCCTACGAGCAGTACTTC. Translation: CASSPRGGRSYEQYF.

This sequence joins TRBV9 and TRBJ2-7; no clear D. CDR1 is SGDLS, CDR2 YYNGEE, per germline. V dropped 2 bases and J dropped 2 bases, with 8 bases sitting between them. CDR3 length: 13 residues. CDR3 protein: CASSVDGTYEQYF. CDR3 bases: TGTGCCAGCAGCGTGGATGGAACCTACGAGCAGTACTTC.

This clone was counted once. The V and J genes are TRBV11-3 and TRBJ2-6; D gene uncertain. Per germline, CDR1 SGHNT and CDR2 YENEEA. The germline V and J ends were trimmed by 5 bases and 0 bases, with 5 bases remaining between them. The CDR3 extends over 14 amino acids. CDR3 sequence reads: CASSPLSGANVLTF. CDR3 bases: TGTGCCAGCAGCCCCCTCTCTGGGGCCAACGTCCTGACTTTC.